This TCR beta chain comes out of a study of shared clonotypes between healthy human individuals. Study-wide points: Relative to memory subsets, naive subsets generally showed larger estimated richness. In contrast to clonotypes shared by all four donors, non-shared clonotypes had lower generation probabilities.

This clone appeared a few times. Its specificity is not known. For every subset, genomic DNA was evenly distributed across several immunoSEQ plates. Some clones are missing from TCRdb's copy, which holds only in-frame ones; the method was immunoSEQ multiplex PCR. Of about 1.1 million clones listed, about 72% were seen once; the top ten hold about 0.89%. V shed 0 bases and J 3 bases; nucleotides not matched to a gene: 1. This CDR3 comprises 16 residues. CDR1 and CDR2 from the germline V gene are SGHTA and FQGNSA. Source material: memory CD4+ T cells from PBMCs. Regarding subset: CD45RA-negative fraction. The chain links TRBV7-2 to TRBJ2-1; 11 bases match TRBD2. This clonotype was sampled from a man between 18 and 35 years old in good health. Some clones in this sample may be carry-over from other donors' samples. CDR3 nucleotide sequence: TGTGCCAGCAGCTTAGCAGGACTAGCGGGCTACAATGAGCAGTTCTTC. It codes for CASSLAGLAGYNEQFF.